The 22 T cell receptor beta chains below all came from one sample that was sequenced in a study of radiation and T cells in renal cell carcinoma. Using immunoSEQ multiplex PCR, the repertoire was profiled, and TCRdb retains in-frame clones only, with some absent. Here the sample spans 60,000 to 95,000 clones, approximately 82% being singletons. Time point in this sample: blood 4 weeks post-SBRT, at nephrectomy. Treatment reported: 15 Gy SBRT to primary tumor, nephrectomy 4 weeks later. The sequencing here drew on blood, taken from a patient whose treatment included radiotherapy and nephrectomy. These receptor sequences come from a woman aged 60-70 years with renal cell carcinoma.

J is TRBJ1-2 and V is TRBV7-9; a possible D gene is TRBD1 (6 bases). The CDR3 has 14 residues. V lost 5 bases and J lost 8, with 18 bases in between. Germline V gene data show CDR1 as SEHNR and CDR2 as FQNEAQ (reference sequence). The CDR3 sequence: CASSPGVRDGGYTF. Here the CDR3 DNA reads TGTGCCAGCAGCCCAGGGGTGAGGGATGGCGGCTACACCTTC.

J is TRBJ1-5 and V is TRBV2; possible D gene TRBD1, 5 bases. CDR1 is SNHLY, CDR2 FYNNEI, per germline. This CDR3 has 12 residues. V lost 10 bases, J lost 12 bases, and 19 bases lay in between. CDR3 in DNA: TGTGCCACCCGCGGGGACGATCTGCTCCAGCATTTT. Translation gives CATRGDDLLQHF.

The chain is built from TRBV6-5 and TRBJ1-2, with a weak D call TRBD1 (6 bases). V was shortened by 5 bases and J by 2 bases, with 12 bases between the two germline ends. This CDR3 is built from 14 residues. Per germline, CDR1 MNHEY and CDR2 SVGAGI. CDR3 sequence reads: CASSEGGPNYGYTF. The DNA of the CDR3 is TGTGCCAGCAGTGAGGGGGGCCCGAACTATGGCTACACCTTC.

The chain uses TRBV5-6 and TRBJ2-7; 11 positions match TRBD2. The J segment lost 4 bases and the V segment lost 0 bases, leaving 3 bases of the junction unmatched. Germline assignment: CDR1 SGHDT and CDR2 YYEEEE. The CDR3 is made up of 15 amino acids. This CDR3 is CASSLVLAGVYEQYF. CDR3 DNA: TGTGCCAGCAGCTTGGTACTAGCGGGGGTATACGAGCAGTACTTC.

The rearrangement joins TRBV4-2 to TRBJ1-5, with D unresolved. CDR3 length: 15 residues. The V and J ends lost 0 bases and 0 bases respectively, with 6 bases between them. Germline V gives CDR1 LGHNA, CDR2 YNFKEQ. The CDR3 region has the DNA TGTGCCAGCAGCCAAGATGCGGGTAGCAATCAGCCCCAGCATTTT. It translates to CASSQDAGSNQPQHF.

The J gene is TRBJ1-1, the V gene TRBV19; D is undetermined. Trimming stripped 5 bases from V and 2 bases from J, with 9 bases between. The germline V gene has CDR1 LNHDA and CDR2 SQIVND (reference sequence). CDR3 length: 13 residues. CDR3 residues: CASSSLRNTEAFF. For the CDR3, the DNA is TGTGCCAGTAGTTCCCTCAGAAACACTGAAGCTTTCTTT.

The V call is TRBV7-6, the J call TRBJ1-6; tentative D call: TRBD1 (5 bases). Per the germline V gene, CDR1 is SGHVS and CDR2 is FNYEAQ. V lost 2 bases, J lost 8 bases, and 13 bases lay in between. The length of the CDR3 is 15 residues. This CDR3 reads CASSLWGSGDSPLHF. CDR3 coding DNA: TGTGCCAGCAGCTTATGGGGGAGTGGTGATTCACCCCTCCACTTT.

The CDR3 region has the DNA TGCGCCAGCAGCTCGGTGACGGCAGATACGCAGTATTTT. It codes for CASSSVTADTQYF. The chain recombines TRBV5-1 with TRBJ2-3; D unclear. CDR3 length equals 13 residues. V was cut by 3 bases and J by 4 bases, with 9 bases left in between. Germline-derived CDR1 and CDR2 are SGHRS and YFSETQ.

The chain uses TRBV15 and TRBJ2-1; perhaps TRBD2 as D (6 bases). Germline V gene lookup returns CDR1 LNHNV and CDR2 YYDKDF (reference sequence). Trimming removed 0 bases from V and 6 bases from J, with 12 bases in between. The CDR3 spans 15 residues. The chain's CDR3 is CATSRDKEGPNEQFF. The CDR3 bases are TGTGCCACCAGCAGAGATAAGGAGGGCCCCAATGAGCAGTTCTTC.

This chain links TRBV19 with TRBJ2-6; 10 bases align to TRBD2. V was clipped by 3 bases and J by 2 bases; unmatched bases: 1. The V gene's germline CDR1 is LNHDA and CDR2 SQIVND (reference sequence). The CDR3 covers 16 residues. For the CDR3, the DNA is TGTGCCAGTAGTATTACTAGCGGGGCTGGGGCCAACGTCCTGACTTTC. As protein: CASSITSGAGANVLTF.

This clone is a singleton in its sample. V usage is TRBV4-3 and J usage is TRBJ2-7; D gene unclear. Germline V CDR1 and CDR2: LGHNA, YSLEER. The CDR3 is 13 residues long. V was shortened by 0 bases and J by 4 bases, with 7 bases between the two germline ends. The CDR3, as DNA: TGCGCCAGCAGCCAAGATCGCCCGTACGAGCAGTACTTC. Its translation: CASSQDRPYEQYF.

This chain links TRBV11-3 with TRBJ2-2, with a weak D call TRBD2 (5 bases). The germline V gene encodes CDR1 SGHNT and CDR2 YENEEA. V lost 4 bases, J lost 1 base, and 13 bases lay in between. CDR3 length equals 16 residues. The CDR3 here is CASSSRLRGNTGELFF. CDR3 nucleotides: TGTGCCAGCAGCTCCCGACTACGAGGGAACACCGGGGAGCTGTTTTTT.

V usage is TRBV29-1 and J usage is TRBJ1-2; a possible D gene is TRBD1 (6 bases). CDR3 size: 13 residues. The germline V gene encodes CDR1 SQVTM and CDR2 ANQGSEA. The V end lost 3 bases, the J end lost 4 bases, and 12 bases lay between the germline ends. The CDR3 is CSVDGGPGYGYTF. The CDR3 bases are TGCAGCGTTGATGGGGGGCCGGGCTATGGCTACACCTTC.

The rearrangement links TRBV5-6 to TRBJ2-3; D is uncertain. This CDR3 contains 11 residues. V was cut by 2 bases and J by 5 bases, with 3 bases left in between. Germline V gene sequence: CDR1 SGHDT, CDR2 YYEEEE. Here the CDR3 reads CASSFIDTQYF. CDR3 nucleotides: TGTGCCAGCAGCTTCATAGATACGCAGTATTTT.

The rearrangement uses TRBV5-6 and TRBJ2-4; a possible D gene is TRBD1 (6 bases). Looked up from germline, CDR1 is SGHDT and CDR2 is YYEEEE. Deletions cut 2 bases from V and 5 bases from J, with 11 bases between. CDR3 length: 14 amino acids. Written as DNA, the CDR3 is TGTGCCAGCAGCTTCCGGGACAATGAAAACATTCAGTACTTC. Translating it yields CASSFRDNENIQYF.

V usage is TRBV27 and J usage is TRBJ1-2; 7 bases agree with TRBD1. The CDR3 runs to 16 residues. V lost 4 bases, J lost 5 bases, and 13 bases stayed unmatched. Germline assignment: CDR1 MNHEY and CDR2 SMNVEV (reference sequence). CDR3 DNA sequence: TGTGCCAGCAGTTCGAGCTCCGGGACAGTAACTTATGGCTACACCTTC. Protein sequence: CASSSSSGTVTYGYTF.

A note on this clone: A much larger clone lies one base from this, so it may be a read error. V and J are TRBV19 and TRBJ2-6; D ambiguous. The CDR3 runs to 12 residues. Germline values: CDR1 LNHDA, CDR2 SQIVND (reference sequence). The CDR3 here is CTSRSGANVLTF. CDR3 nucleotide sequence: TGTACCAGCCGCTCTGGGGCCAACGTCCTGACTTTC.

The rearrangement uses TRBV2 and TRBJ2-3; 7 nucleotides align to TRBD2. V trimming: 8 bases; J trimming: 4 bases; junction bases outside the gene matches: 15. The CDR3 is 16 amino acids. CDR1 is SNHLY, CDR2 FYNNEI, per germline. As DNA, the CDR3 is TGTGCCAGCGCACCGGGGCTAGCGGTTAGCTCAGATACGCAGTATTTT. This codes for CASAPGLAVSSDTQYF.

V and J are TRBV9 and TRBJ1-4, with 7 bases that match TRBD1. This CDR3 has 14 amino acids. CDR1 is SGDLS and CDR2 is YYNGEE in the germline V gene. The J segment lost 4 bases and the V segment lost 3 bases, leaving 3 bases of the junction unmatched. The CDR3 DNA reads TGTGCCAGCAGCGCGACAGGGATTAATGAAAAACTGTTTTTT. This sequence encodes CASSATGINEKLFF. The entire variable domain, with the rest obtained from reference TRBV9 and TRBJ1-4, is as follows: DSGVTQTPKHLITATGQRVTLRCSPRSGDLSVYWYQQSLDQGLQFLIQYYNGEERAKGNILERFSAQQFPDLHSELNLSSLELGDSALYFCASSATGINEKLFFGSGTQLSVL.

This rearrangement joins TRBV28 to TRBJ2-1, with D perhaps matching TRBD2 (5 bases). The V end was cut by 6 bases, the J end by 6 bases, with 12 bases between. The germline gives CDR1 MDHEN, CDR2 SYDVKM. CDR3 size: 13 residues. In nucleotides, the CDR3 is TGTGCCAGCAGACTGACTACTTCCAATGAGCAGTTCTTC. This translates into CASRLTTSNEQFF.

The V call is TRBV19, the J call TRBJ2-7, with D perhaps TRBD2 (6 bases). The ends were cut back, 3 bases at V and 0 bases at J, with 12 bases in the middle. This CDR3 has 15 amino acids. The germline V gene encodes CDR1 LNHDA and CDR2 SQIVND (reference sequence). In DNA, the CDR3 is TGTGCCAGTAGTATCTATAGCGGAAGCTCCTACGAGCAGTACTTC. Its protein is CASSIYSGSSYEQYF.

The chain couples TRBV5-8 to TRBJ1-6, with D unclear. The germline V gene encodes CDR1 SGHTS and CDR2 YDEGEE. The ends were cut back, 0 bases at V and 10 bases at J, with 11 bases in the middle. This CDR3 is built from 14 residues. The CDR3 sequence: CASSLEWDRSPLHF. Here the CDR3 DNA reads TGTGCCAGCAGCTTGGAATGGGATCGGTCACCCCTCCACTTT.